These 6 T cell receptor beta chains came from one sample sequenced in a study of blood T cells in healthy people across ages. A second PCR, run for about 7 to 11 cycles, used a sample-barcoded 5' primer plus a J-beta primer mix. TCRdb reprocessed the 5' RACE reads via MiXCR and lists one record per CDR3 protein. The profile shows under 2 million distinct CDR3 sequences, around 36% of them singletons. The specimen sequenced was blood. These receptors all stem from a woman between 25 and 40 years old in good health.

This chain joins TRBV20-1 and TRBJ2-7, with D maybe TRBD2 (6 bases). Between the trimmed V and J ends, which lost 0 bases and 3 bases, there was a span of 12 bases. This CDR3 region has 14 residues. Germline values: CDR1 DFQATT, CDR2 SNEGSKA (reference sequence). CDR3 region: CSARDPGEYYEQYF. CDR3 coding DNA: TGCAGTGCTAGAGATCCGGGGGAGTACTACGAGCAGTACTTC.

The DNA of the CDR3 is TGTGCCAGCAGCCAGGGGCGAGGGTTAGTTACCTACGAGCAGTACTTC. This translates into CASSQGRGLVTYEQYF. V usage is TRBV3-1 and J usage is TRBJ2-7, with D perhaps given as TRBD1 or TRBD2 (5 bases each). The CDR3 has 16 amino acids. The V end was cut by 3 bases, the J end by 2 bases, with 17 bases between. CDR1 is LGHDT, CDR2 YNNKEL, per germline (reference sequence).

This chain connects TRBV20-1 to TRBJ2-2, with TRBD1 matching 8 bases. Germline V CDR1 and CDR2: DFQATT, SNEGSKA (reference sequence). The CDR3 runs 15 residues. After removal of 6 bases from V and 3 bases from J, the junction contained 9 bases not matched to a gene. The CDR3 sequence is CSAEGQGAHTGELFF. The DNA of the CDR3 is TGCAGTGCCGAGGGGCAGGGGGCGCACACCGGGGAGCTGTTTTTT.

This clonotype was detected only a few times. The gene calls are TRBV12-3 or TRBV12-4 and TRBJ2-3; D ambiguous. V lost 6 bases, J lost 4 bases, and 17 bases lay in between. The CDR3 loop spans 15 amino acids. The CDR3 loop reads CASSPPTKSPDTQYF. CDR3 nucleotides: TGTGCCAGCAGCCCCCCCACTAAGTCCCCAGATACGCAGTATTTT.

The CDR3 bases are TGCAGCGTTGAAGACCCAGCAACAGATACGCAGTATTTT. It specifies CSVEDPATDTQYF. This sequence joins TRBV29-1 and TRBJ2-3; D not resolved. V lost 0 bases, J lost 3 bases, and 7 bases lay in between. CDR3 length: 13 residues. The V gene's germline CDR1 is SQVTM and CDR2 ANQGSEA.

The table lists this clonotype with many counts. This sequence joins TRBV6-2 or TRBV6-3 and TRBJ2-7, with no clear D. Germline assignment: CDR1 MNHEY and CDR2 SVGEGT. CDR3 length equals 11 residues. V was trimmed by 2 bases and J by 6 bases, leaving 5 bases between them. The CDR3 loop reads CASSYRAEQYF. CDR3 nucleotide sequence: TGTGCCAGCAGTTACAGGGCCGAGCAGTACTTC.